One sample yielded the 16 T cell receptor beta chains listed below, sequenced in a study of CD4+ T cells in melanoma. This table comes from immunoSEQ multiplex PCR, and its TCRdb copy is limited to in-frame clones, with some not included. This sample has more than 13,000 clones, with about three fifths found just once. Sequencing used cells from a culture (not recorded whether cultured in vitro). Every receptor here comes from a human donor with melanoma.

This chain uses TRBV9 with TRBJ1-6; possible D gene TRBD1, 5 bases. Germline V gene data show CDR1 as SGDLS and CDR2 as YYNGEE. The V end was cut by 0 bases, the J end by 2 bases, with 12 bases between. The CDR3 has 17 amino acids. CDR3 bases: TGTGCCAGCAGCGTAGACGGGGGGAGGACCTATAATTCACCCCTCCACTTT. The encoded protein is CASSVDGGRTYNSPLHF.

This clone was seen more than once but under ten times. J is TRBJ1-1 and V is TRBV2, with D unresolved. With 7 bases removed from V and 0 bases from J, the gap between germline ends came to 12 bases. The CDR3 sequence is 14 residues long. In germline, CDR1 is SNHLY, CDR2 FYNNEI. The CDR3 sequence is CASTGTYMNTEAFF. CDR3 DNA sequence: TGTGCCAGCACCGGCACCTACATGAACACTGAAGCTTTCTTT.

In its sample, this clone was seen a few times. This sequence joins TRBV7-2 and TRBJ1-4; tentative D call: TRBD1 (6 bases). The CDR3 has 17 amino acids. Per germline, CDR1 SGHTA and CDR2 FQGNSA. V gave up 5 bases and J gave up 7 bases, with 23 bases separating them. CDR3 sequence (DNA): TGTGCCAGCAGCGACACTACCCCAGGGGTTGTAGGTGAAAAACTGTTTTTT. It specifies CASSDTTPGVVGEKLFF.

In this sample, this clone turned up a few times. The chain links TRBV5-4 to TRBJ1-6; a weak D match, TRBD1 (6 bases). The CDR3 length is 13 residues. CDR1 and CDR2 from the germline V gene are SGHNT and YYREEE (reference sequence). The V and J ends lost 4 bases and 10 bases respectively, with 12 bases between them. CDR3 protein: CASSQGGGSPLHF. DNA for the CDR3: TGTGCCAGCAGCCAAGGGGGGGGCTCACCCCTCCACTTT.

This chain links TRBV2 with TRBJ2-1, with 7 bases identical to TRBD1. The CDR3 consists of 13 residues. CDR1 is SNHLY, CDR2 FYNNEI, per germline. The V and J ends lost 7 bases and 7 bases, in that order; junction bases with no gene match: 7. The CDR3 region has the DNA TGTGCCAGCACCTCGTACAGGGGAAATGAGCAGTTCTTC. It translates to CASTSYRGNEQFF.

The chain joins TRBV7-2 to TRBJ2-5; D assignment may be TRBD1 or TRBD2 (5 bases each). V dropped 5 bases and J dropped 6 bases, with 13 bases sitting between them. The germline V gene encodes CDR1 SGHTA and CDR2 FQGNSA. The CDR3 extends over 13 amino acids. The DNA of the CDR3 is TGTGCCAGCAGCCGGGGCAGTCCAAAGACCCAGTACTTC. Translating it yields CASSRGSPKTQYF.

Only one count was recorded for this clone. The CDR3 DNA reads TGTGCCAGCAGCCAACTGACAGGATCTGGCTACACCTTC. This translates into CASSQLTGSGYTF. The V and J genes are TRBV13 and TRBJ1-2; tentatively, D is TRBD1 (6 bases). Trimming left V 5 bases short and J 7 bases short, with 14 bases between. Germline V CDR1 and CDR2: PRHDT, FYEKMQ (reference sequence). The CDR3 sequence is 13 residues long.

CDR3 loop: CASSADRLMTGNTIYF. The CDR3 DNA follows: TGTGCCAGCAGTGCGGACAGGCTAATGACTGGAAACACCATATATTTT. The genes are TRBV6-1 and TRBJ1-3, with TRBD1 matching 7 bases. Trimming cost V 4 bases and J 2 bases; bases outside gene matches: 8. Germline loops: CDR1 MNHNS, CDR2 SASEGT. CDR3 size: 16 residues.

The CDR3 DNA is TGTGCCAGCAGTTTCAGGACAGGGGAGGGCTACACCTTC. This translates into CASSFRTGEGYTF. The chain links TRBV27 to TRBJ1-2; TRBD1 agrees at 9 bases. Germline values: CDR1 MNHEY, CDR2 SMNVEV (reference sequence). V gave up 3 bases and J gave up 8 bases; unmatched junction bases: 4. This CDR3 is built from 13 residues.

J is TRBJ2-7 and V is TRBV6-1; D is perhaps TRBD2 (6 bases). The CDR3 sequence is 13 residues long. CDR1 and CDR2 (germline): MNHNS, SASEGT. V was clipped by 6 bases and J by 12 bases, with 21 bases between them. The CDR3 bases are TGTGCCAGCAGCCCTGGGACGGGGAGGAGCAGGTACTTC. This sequence encodes CASSPGTGRSRYF.

V gene TRBV19 combines with J gene TRBJ2-5; TRBD2 agrees at 11 bases. V was clipped by 6 bases and J by 3 bases; unmatched bases: 6. The length of the CDR3 is 15 residues. Germline V CDR1 and CDR2: LNHDA, SQIVND (reference sequence). The CDR3 loop is CASRFLAGGEETQYF. As DNA, the CDR3 is TGTGCCAGTAGATTCCTAGCGGGGGGAGAAGAGACCCAGTACTTC. The full variable domain, rest sourced from reference TRBV19 and TRBJ2-5, is DGGITQSPKYLFRKEGQNVTLSCEQNLNHDAMYWYRQDPGQGLRLIYYSQIVNDFQKGDIAEGYSVSREKKESFPLTVTSAQKNPTAFYLCASRFLAGGEETQYFGPGTRLLVL.

The chain carries TRBV7-2 and TRBJ1-3; 8 nucleotides align to TRBD1. CDR1 is SGHTA, CDR2 FQGNSA, per germline. The CDR3 loop spans 16 amino acids. V gave up 6 bases and J gave up 5 bases; unmatched junction bases: 12. CDR3 region: CASRDQGAASRNTIYF. In nucleotides, the CDR3 is TGTGCCAGCAGGGATCAGGGGGCCGCGTCGAGAAACACCATATATTTT.

This clone was recorded a few times. The chain recombines TRBV11-2 with TRBJ1-1; weak D call: TRBD1 (5 bases). Germline CDR1 SGHAT, CDR2 FQNNGV. V was cut by 0 bases and J by 4 bases, with 18 bases left in between. CDR3 size: 17 residues. In DNA form, the CDR3 reads TGTGCCAGCAGCTTAGACCTTTCGGGGGTTTCGAGCACTGAAGCTTTCTTT. Translating gives CASSLDLSGVSSTEAFF.

V is TRBV5-1 and J is TRBJ2-7, with 8 bases aligning to TRBD2. V dropped 4 bases and J dropped 3; count of bases not matched to a gene: 9. Looked up from germline, CDR1 is SGHRS and CDR2 is YFSETQ. The CDR3 length is 15 residues. The CDR3, as DNA: TGCGCCAGCAGCCGACGCGGGGGGATAAGCTACGAGCAGTACTTC. Residues: CASSRRGGISYEQYF.

CDR3 nucleotide sequence: TGTGCCAGCAGCTTCGGGCGGAACACTGAAGCTTTCTTT. It encodes CASSFGRNTEAFF. The genes are TRBV7-3 and TRBJ1-1; D is undetermined. V gave up 3 bases and J gave up 1 base, with 6 bases separating them. The CDR3 is 13 amino acids. CDR1 and CDR2 (germline): SGHTA, FQGTGA. The full variable domain, completed using reference TRBV7-3 and TRBJ1-1, is GAGVSQTPSNKVTEKGKYVELRCDPISGHTALYWYRQSLGQGPEFLIYFQGTGAADDSGLPNDRFFAVRPEGSVSTLKIQRTERGDSAVYLCASSFGRNTEAFFGQGTRLTVV.

In this sample, this clone turned up a few times. This chain links TRBV21-1 with TRBJ2-3. TRBV21-1 is a recognized pseudogene. The CDR3 contains 15 residues. In DNA, the CDR3 is TGTGCCAGCAGCAAAGGAGCTGGGTTGGCAGATACGCAGTATTTT. It yields the protein CASSKGAGLADTQYF.